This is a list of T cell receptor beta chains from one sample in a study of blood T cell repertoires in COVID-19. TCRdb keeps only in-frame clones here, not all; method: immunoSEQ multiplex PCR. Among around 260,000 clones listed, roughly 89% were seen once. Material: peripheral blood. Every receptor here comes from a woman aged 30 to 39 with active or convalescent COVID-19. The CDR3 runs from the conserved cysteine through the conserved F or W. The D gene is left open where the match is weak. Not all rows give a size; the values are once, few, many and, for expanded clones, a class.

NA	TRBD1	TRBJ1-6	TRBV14	CASSYGQAGSPLHF	TGTGCCAGCAGCTATGGACAGGCGGGATCACCCCTCCACTTT
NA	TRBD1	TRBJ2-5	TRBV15	CATSTTGGFQETQYF	TGTGCCACCAGCACTACAGGGGGCTTCCAAGAGACCCAGTACTTC
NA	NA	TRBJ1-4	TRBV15	CATSRGDTLFNEKLFF	TGTGCCACCAGCAGAGGGGACACTCTATTTAATGAAAAACTGTTTTTT
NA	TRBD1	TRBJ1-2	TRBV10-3	CAISVPGQGGLGGYTF	TGTGCCATCAGTGTACCCGGACAGGGAGGGTTAGGCGGCTACACCTTC
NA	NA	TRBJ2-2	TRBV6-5	CASRVEQANTGELFF	TGTGCCAGCAGGGTCGAGCAGGCGAACACCGGGGAGCTGTTTTTT
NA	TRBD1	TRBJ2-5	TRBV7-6	CASSSKGAETQYF	TGTGCCAGCAGCTCCAAGGGGGCGGAGACCCAGTACTTC
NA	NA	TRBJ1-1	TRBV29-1	CSVNAVGSLARDTEAFF	TGCAGCGTTAACGCCGTTGGGTCCCTAGCAAGGGACACTGAAGCTTTCTTT
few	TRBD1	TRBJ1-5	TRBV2	CASRKDRGPSPQHF	TGTGCCAGCAGGAAGGACAGGGGTCCGTCGCCCCAGCATTTT
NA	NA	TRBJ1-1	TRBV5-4	CASSSPGWGNTEAFF	TGTGCCAGCAGCTCTCCGGGATGGGGAAACACTGAAGCTTTCTTT
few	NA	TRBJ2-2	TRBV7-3	CASRASLNTGELFF	TGTGCCAGCAGGGCTAGTCTGAACACCGGGGAGCTGTTTTTT
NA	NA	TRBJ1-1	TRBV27	CASSPRVPRDTEAFF	TGTGCCAGCAGTCCCCGCGTCCCTCGGGACACTGAAGCTTTCTTT
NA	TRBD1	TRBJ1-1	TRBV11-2	CASRRQGGTEAFF	TGTGCCAGCCGCCGACAGGGAGGCACTGAAGCTTTCTTT
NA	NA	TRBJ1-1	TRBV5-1	CASSLVGSTGTEAFF	TGCGCCAGCAGCTTGGTCGGCTCAACGGGAACTGAAGCTTTCTTT
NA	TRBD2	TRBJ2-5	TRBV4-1	CASSQGASGGAEETQYF	TGCGCCAGCAGCCAAGGCGCCAGCGGGGGGGCGGAAGAGACCCAGTACTTC
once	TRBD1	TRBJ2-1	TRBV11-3	CASSLGRGQGIDEQFF	TGTGCCAGCAGCTTAGGGCGGGGACAGGGGATAGATGAGCAGTTCTTC
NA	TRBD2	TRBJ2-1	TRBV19	CASSSAGTSGILSSYNEQFF	TGTGCCAGTAGTTCTGCCGGGACTAGCGGAATCTTGAGCTCCTACAATGAGCAGTTCTTC
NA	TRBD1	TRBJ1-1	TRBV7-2	CASSLDRGNTEAFF	TGTGCCAGCAGCTTAGACAGGGGGAACACTGAAGCTTTCTTT
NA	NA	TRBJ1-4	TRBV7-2	CASSLAWGELFF	TGTGCCAGCAGCTTAGCGTGGGGGGAACTGTTTTTT
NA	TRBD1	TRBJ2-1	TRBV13	CASSSRGRSEQFF	TGTGCCAGCAGCTCGAGGGGGCGCAGTGAGCAGTTCTTC
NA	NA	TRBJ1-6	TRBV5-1	CASSLVSPRDSPLHF	TGCGCCAGCAGCTTGGTCTCCCCTCGGGATTCACCCCTCCACTTT
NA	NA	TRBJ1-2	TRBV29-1	CSVEDRDGYTF	TGCAGCGTTGAAGACAGGGATGGCTACACCTTC
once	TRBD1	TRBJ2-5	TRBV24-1	CATSGTGTGVEETQYF	TGTGCCACCAGTGGAACCGGGACAGGGGTAGAAGAGACCCAGTACTTC
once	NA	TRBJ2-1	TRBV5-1	CASSLMTADNEQFF	TGCGCCAGCAGCTTGATGACAGCCGACAATGAGCAGTTCTTC
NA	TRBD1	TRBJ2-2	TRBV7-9	CASTRLRIGDRMNTGELFF	TGTGCCAGCACCCGACTCCGGATAGGGGACAGGATGAACACCGGGGAGCTGTTTTTT
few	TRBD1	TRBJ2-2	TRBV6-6	CASSRDRTTTNTGELFF	TGTGCCAGCAGTCGGGACAGGACAACGACGAACACCGGGGAGCTGTTTTTT
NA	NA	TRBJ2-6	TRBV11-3	CASSFSGAGANVLTF	TGTGCCAGCAGCTTTTCCGGGGCTGGGGCCAACGTCCTGACTTTC
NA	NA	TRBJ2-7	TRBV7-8	CASSLSTGGPVVVQYF	TGTGCCAGCAGCTTGTCGACCGGGGGGCCTGTAGTAGTGCAGTACTTC
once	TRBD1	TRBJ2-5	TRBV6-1	CASSEHIGTVETQYF	TGTGCCAGCAGTGAACACATTGGGACAGTAGAGACCCAGTACTTC
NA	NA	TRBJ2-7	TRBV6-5	CASSSPGTRLYEQYF	TGTGCCAGCAGTTCCCCCGGGACAAGACTTTACGAGCAGTACTTC
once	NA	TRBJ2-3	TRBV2	CASSFPHRGSTDTQYF	TGTGCCAGCAGTTTCCCTCATAGAGGAAGCACAGATACGCAGTATTTT
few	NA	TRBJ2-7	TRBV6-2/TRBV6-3	CASSRGGAYEQYF	TGTGCCAGCAGCCGGGGAGGAGCCTACGAGCAGTACTTC
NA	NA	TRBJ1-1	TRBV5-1	CASSFSTVLDTEAFF	TGCGCCAGCAGCTTTTCCACAGTTCTGGACACTGAAGCTTTCTTT
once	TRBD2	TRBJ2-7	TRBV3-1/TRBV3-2	CASSQRGRYEQYF	TGTGCCAGCAGCCAGCGGGGGAGGTACGAGCAGTACTTC
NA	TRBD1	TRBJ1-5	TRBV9	CASSRTGGGNQPQHF	TGTGCCAGCAGTCGTACAGGGGGCGGCAATCAGCCCCAGCATTTT
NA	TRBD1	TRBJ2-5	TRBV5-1	CASSTWDRETQYF	TGCGCCAGCAGCACGTGGGACAGGGAGACCCAGTACTTC
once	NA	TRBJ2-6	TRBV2	CASSEVRAGSGANVLTF	TGTGCCAGCAGTGAAGTCAGGGCAGGTTCCGGGGCCAACGTCCTGACTTTC
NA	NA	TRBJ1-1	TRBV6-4	CASSVTIGQTNEAFF	TGTGCCAGCAGTGTCACTATAGGACAGACCAATGAAGCTTTCTTT